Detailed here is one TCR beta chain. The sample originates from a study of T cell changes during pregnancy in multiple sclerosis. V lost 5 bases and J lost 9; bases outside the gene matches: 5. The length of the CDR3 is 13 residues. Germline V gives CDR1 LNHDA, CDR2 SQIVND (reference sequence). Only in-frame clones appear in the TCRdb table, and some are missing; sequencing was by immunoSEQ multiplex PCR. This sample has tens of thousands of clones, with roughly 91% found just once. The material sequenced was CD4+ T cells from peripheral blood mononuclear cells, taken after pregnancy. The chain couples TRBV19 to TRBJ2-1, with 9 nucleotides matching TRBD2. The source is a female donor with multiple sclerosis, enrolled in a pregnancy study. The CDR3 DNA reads TGTGCCAGTAGTTTTAGCGGGGGCGGTGAGCAGTTCTTC. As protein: CASSFSGGGEQFF.